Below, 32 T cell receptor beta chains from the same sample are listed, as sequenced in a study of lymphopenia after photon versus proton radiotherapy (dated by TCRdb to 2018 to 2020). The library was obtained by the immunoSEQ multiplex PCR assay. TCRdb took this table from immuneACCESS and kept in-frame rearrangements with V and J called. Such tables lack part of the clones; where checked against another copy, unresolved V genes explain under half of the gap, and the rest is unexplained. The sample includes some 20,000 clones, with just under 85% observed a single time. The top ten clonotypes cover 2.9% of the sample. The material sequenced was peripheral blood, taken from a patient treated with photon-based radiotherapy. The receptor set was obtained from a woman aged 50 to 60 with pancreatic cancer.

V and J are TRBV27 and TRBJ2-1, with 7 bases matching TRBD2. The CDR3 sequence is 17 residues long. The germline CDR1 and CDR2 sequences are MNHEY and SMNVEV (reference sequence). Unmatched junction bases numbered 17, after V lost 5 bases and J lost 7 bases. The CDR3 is CASSLYYTSAEGNEQFF. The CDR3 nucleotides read TGTGCCAGCAGTCTCTACTACACTAGCGCCGAGGGGAATGAGCAGTTCTTC.

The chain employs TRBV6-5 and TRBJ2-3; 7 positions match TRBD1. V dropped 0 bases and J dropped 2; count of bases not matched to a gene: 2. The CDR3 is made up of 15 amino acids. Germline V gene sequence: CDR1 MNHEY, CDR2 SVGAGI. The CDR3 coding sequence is TGTGCCAGCAGTTACTCAGGGACAGCCACAGATACGCAGTATTTT. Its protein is CASSYSGTATDTQYF.

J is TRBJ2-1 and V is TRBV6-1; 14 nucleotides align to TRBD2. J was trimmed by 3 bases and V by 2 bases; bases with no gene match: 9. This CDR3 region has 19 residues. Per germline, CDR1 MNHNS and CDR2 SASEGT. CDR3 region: CASSERGTSGSMSYNEQFF. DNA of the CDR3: TGTGCCAGCAGTGAAAGGGGGACTAGCGGGAGTATGAGCTACAATGAGCAGTTCTTC.

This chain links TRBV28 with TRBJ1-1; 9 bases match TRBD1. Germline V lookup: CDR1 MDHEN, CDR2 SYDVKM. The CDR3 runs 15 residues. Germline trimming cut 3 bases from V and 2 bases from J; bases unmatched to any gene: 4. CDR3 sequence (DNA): TGTGCCAGCAGTTTGCGGACAGGGGTAAACACTGAAGCTTTCTTT. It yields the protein CASSLRTGVNTEAFF.

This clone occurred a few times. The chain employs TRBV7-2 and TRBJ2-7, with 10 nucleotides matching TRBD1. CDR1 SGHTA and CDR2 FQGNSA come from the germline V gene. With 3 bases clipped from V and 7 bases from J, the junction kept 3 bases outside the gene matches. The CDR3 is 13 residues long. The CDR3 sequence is CASSLTGGDEQYF. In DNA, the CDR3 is TGTGCCAGCAGCTTGACAGGGGGCGATGAGCAGTACTTC.

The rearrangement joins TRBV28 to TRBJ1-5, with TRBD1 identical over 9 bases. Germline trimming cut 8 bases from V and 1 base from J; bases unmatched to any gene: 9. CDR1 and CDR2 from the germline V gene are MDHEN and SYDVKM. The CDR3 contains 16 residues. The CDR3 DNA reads TGTGCCAGCCGAGCTACAGGGGGCGTGAGCAATCAGCCCCAGCATTTT. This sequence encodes CASRATGGVSNQPQHF.

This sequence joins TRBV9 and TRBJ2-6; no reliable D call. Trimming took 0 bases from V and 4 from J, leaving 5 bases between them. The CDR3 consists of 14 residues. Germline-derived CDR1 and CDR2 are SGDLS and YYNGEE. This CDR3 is CASSVDLGANVLTF. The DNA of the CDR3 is TGTGCCAGCAGCGTAGATTTGGGGGCCAACGTCCTGACTTTC. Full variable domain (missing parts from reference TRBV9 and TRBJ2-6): DSGVTQTPKHLITATGQRVTLRCSPRSGDLSVYWYQQSLDQGLQFLIQYYNGEERAKGNILERFSAQQFPDLHSELNLSSLELGDSALYFCASSVDLGANVLTFGAGSRLTVL.

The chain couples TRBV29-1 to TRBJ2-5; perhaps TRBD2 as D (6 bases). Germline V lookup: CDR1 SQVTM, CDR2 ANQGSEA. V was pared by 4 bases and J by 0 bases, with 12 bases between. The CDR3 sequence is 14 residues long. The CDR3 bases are TGCAGCGTTGGAATGCTAGCGAACCAAGAGACCCAGTACTTC. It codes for CSVGMLANQETQYF.

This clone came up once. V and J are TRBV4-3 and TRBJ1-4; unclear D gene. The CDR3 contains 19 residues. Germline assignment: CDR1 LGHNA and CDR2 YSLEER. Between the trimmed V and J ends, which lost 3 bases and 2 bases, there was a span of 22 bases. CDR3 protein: CASSQTPPGGLGTNEKLFF. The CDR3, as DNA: TGCGCCAGCAGCCAGACCCCCCCCGGAGGGCTCGGGACTAATGAAAAACTGTTTTTT.

The chain's CDR3 is CASSRSYQYNEQFF. The CDR3 DNA follows: TGTGCCAGTAGTAGATCCTACCAGTACAATGAGCAGTTCTTC. The V gene is TRBV19, the J gene TRBJ2-1; D unclear. From germline, CDR1 is LNHDA and CDR2 SQIVND (reference sequence). Trimming took 4 bases from V and 4 from J, leaving 11 bases between them. The CDR3 is 14 amino acids.

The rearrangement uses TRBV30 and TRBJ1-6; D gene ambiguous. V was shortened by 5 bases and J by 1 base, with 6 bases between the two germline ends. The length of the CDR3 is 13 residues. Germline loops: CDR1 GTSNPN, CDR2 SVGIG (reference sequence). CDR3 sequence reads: CAWRGSYNSPLHF. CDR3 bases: TGTGCCTGGCGAGGGTCCTATAATTCACCCCTCCACTTT. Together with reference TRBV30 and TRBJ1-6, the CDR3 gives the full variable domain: SQTIHQWPATLVQPVGSPLSLECTVEGTSNPNLYWYRQAAGRGLQLLFYSVGIGQISSEVPQNLSASRPQDRQFILSSKKLLLSDSGFYLCAWRGSYNSPLHFGNGTRLTVT.

The CDR3 here is CASRFTGGEQYF. The CDR3, as DNA: TGTGCCAGCAGATTCACAGGGGGAGAGCAGTACTTC. J is TRBJ2-7 and V is TRBV11-2, with 8 positions matching TRBD1. The CDR3 runs to 12 residues. Germline V gene lookup returns CDR1 SGHAT and CDR2 FQNNGV. The ends lost 6 bases at V and 7 bases at J; junction bases unmatched: 5.

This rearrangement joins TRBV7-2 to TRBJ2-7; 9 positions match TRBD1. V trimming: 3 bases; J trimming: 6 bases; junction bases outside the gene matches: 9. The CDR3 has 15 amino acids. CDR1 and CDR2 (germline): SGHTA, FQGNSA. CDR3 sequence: CASSLDRGPPSEQYF. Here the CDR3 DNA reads TGTGCCAGCAGCTTGGACAGGGGCCCACCCTCCGAGCAGTACTTC.

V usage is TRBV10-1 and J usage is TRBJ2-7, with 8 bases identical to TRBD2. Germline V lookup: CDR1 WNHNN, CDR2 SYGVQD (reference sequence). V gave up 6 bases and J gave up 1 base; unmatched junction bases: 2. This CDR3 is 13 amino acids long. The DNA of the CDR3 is TGCGCCAGCAGCCGGGGGGGTTCCTACGAGCAGTACTTC. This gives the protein CASSRGGSYEQYF.

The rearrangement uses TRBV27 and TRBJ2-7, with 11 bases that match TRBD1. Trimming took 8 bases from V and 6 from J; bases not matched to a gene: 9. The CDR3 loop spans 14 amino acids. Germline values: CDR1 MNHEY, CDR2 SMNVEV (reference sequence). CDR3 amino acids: CASSKDRGPSEQYF. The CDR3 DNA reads TGTGCCAGCTCCAAGGACAGGGGGCCCTCCGAGCAGTACTTC.

The CDR3 bases are TGTGCCAGCAGCGCGTTGGGCTCCGGGGTCGGCGCAGATACGCAGTATTTT. It is translated as CASSALGSGVGADTQYF. The chain has TRBV7-9 and TRBJ2-3; tentative D call: TRBD2 (5 bases). This CDR3 has 17 amino acids. The V and J ends lost 5 bases and 4 bases respectively, with 22 bases between them. CDR1 is SEHNR and CDR2 is FQNEAQ in the germline V gene (reference sequence).

Here the CDR3 reads CASPNGTHSYNEQFF. The CDR3 nucleotides are TGTGCCAGCCCAAACGGGACTCATTCTTACAATGAGCAGTTCTTC. V usage is TRBV6-5 and J usage is TRBJ2-1, with D maybe TRBD2 (6 bases). The CDR3 sequence is 15 residues long. CDR1 and CDR2 from the germline V gene are MNHEY and SVGAGI. The germline V and J ends were trimmed by 8 bases and 4 bases, with 18 bases remaining between them.

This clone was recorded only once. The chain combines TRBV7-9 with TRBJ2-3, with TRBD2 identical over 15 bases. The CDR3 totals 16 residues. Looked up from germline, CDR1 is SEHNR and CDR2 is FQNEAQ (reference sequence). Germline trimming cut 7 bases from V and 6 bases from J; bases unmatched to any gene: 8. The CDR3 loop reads CASTSGLAGGGDTQYF. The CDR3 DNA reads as TGTGCCAGCACCTCGGGACTAGCGGGAGGAGGGGATACGCAGTATTTT.

The DNA for the CDR3 is TGTGCCAGCAGTCCCGGGGGGACAGGTCCGTTCTTC. This translates into CASSPGGTGPFF. The genes are TRBV6-5 and TRBJ2-1, with D perhaps TRBD1 (8 bases). Deletions cut 5 bases from V and 15 bases from J, with 17 bases between. CDR1 and CDR2 from the germline V gene are MNHEY and SVGAGI. This CDR3 contains 12 residues.

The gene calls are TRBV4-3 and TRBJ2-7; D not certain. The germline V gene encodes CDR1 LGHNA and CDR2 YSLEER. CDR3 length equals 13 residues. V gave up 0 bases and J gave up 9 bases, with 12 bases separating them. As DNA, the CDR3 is TGCGCCAGCAGCCAAGACCCCCTCATGGGGCAGTACTTC. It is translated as CASSQDPLMGQYF.

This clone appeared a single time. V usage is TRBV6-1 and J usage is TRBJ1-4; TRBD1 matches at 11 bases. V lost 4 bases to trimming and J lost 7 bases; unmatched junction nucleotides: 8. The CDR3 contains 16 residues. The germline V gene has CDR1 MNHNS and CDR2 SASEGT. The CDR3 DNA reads TGTGCCAGCAGTGCCCGGACAGGGGGCGGTGGTGAAAAACTGTTTTTT. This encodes CASSARTGGGGEKLFF.

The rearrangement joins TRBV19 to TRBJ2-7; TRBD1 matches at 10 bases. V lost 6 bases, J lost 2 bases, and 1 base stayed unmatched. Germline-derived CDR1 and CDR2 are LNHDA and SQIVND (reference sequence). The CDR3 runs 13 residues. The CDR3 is CASRGTGAYEQYF. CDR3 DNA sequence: TGTGCCAGTAGGGGGACAGGGGCCTACGAGCAGTACTTC. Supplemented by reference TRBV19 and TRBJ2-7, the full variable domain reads DGGITQSPKYLFRKEGQNVTLSCEQNLNHDAMYWYRQDPGQGLRLIYYSQIVNDFQKGDIAEGYSVSREKKESFPLTVTSAQKNPTAFYLCASRGTGAYEQYFGPGTRLTVT.

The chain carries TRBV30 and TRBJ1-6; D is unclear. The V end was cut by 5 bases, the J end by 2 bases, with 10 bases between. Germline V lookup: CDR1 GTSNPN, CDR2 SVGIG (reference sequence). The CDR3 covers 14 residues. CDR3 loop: CAWAQWTYNSPLHF. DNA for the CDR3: TGTGCCTGGGCCCAGTGGACCTATAATTCACCCCTCCACTTT. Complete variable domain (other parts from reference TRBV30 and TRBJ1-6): SQTIHQWPATLVQPVGSPLSLECTVEGTSNPNLYWYRQAAGRGLQLLFYSVGIGQISSEVPQNLSASRPQDRQFILSSKKLLLSDSGFYLCAWAQWTYNSPLHFGNGTRLTVT.

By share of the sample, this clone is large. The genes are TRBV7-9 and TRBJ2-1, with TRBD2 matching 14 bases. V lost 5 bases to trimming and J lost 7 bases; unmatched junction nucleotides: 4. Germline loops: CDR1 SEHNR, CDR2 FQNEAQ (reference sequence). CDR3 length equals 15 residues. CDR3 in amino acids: CASSPGTSGSNEQFF. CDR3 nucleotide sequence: TGTGCCAGCAGCCCCGGGACTAGCGGGAGTAATGAGCAGTTCTTC.

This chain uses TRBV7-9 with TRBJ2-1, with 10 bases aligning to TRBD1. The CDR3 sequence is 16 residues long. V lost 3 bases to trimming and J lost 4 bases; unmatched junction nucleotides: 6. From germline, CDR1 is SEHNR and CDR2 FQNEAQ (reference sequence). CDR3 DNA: TGTGCCAGCAGCTTCTTCGGGACAGGGGCTTACAATGAGCAGTTCTTC. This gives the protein CASSFFGTGAYNEQFF.

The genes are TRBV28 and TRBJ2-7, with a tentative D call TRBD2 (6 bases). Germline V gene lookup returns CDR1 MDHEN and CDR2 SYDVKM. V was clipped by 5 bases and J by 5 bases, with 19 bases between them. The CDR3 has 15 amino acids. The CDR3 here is CASSPYLGGTNEQYF. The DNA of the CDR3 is TGTGCCAGCAGTCCCTACCTCGGGGGAACCAACGAGCAGTACTTC.

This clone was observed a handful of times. The CDR3 sequence: CAWRRTGGTGELFF. CDR3 DNA sequence: TGTGCCTGGAGACGGACAGGGGGCACCGGGGAGCTGTTTTTT. The chain couples TRBV30 to TRBJ2-2, with 10 bases lining up with TRBD1. V shed 3 bases, J shed 4 bases, and the junction held 2 bases outside the gene matches. The germline CDR1 and CDR2 sequences are GTSNPN and SVGIG (reference sequence). The CDR3 has 14 amino acids.

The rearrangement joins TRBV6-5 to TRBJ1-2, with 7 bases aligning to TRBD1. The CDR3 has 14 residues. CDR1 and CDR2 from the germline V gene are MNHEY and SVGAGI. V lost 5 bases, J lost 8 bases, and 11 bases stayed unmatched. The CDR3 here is CASSRRQGDYGYTF. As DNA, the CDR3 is TGTGCCAGCAGTCGTCGACAGGGTGATTACGGCTACACCTTC.

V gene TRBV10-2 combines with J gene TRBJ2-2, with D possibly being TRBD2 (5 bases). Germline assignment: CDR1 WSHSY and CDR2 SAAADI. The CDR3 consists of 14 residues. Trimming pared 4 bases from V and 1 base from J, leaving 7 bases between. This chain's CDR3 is CASSAAVNTGELFF. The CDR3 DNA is TGCGCCAGCAGTGCAGCGGTGAACACCGGGGAGCTGTTTTTT.

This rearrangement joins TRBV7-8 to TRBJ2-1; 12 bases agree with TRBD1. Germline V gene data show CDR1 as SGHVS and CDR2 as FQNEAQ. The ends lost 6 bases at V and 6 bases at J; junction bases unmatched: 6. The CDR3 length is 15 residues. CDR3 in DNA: TGTGCCAGCAGACCCGGGACAGGGGGCTTCAATGAGCAGTTCTTC. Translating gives CASRPGTGGFNEQFF.

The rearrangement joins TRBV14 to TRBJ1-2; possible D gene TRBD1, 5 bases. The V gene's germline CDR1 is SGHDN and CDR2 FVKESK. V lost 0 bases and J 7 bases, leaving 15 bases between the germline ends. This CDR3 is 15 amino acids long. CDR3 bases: TGTGCCAGCAGCCAAGATGGGGCTGGGTTCGGTGGCTACACCTTC. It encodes CASSQDGAGFGGYTF.

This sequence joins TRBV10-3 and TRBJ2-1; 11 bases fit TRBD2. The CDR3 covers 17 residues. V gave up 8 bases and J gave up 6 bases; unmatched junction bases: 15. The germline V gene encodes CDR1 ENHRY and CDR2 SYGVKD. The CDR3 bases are TGTGCCATCTCTGTAGCGGGAGGGCAAAGAACTAGCAATGAGCAGTTCTTC. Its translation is CAISVAGGQRTSNEQFF.